A single TCR beta chain is shown here with its context. Its antigen remains unknown. Per germline, CDR1 SGHRS and CDR2 YFSETQ. J was trimmed by 8 bases and V by 0 bases; bases with no gene match: 6. The CDR3 runs 16 residues. This sample stems from a study of cytomegalovirus exposure and HLA in healthy donors. General study points: CMV antigen specificity was confirmed in vitro for three CMV-associated chains.

It was with 60 Vbeta and 13 Jbeta primers that the PCR ran. Clones were read by immunoSEQ multiplex PCR, and TCRdb kept only the in-frame ones, dropping some. The sample gives approximately 73,000 clones, 79% of which show up once; around a fifth is in the top ten. The chain employs TRBV5-1 and TRBJ2-1; TRBD2 matches 12 bases. The origin of this receptor is a woman in her 40s in good health and CMV-seropositive. The sample taken for sequencing was PBMCs. As DNA, the CDR3 is TGCGCCAGCAGCTTGGTACCGGGACTAGCGGGCGATGAGCAGTTCTTC. Protein: CASSLVPGLAGDEQFF.